The 18 T cell receptor beta chains given below trace back to one sample, sequenced in a study of T cells in Graves' hyperthyroidism and ophthalmopathy. RNA transcripts were the template for amplifying TCR beta CDR3 regions. Primed by the HTBI set, a first-round RT-PCR was run on the TCR CDR3. MiXCR, run by TCRdb on the multiplex PCR reads, gives a single entry per CDR3 protein. The sample carries approximately 400,000 distinct CDR3 sequences, around a sixth recorded once. Input material: blood. The receptors derive from a woman in her late teens or twenties with Graves' hyperthyroidism that later progressed to Graves' ophthalmopathy.

This clonotype has at least ten counts. The CDR3 region has the DNA TGTGCCAGCAGCCTGGACCCTGGGGGTGATACGCAGTATTTT. Protein product: CASSLDPGGDTQYF. The V call is TRBV2, the J call TRBJ2-3; D is possibly TRBD1 or TRBD2 (5 bases each). Germline loops: CDR1 SNHLY, CDR2 FYNNEI. The V gene lost 6 bases and the J gene lost 6 bases, with 16 bases spanning the gap. CDR3 length: 14 amino acids.

V is TRBV9 and J is TRBJ2-7; D is unresolved. The CDR3 length is 14 residues. The ends were cut back, 0 bases at V and 1 base at J, with 8 bases in the middle. Germline assignment: CDR1 SGDLS and CDR2 YYNGEE. The CDR3 DNA follows: TGTGCCAGCAGCGTAGAACCCGGGTCCTACGAGCAGTACTTC. It specifies CASSVEPGSYEQYF.

This clonotype appeared a few times. The genes are TRBV4-1 and TRBJ2-1, with no clear D. Trimming stripped 2 bases from V and 0 bases from J, with 11 bases between. The CDR3 loop spans 16 amino acids. Germline V CDR1 and CDR2: MGHRA, YSYEKL. CDR3 protein: CASSQPTRSSYNEQFF. CDR3 nucleotides: TGCGCCAGCAGCCAACCGACAAGGAGCTCCTACAATGAGCAGTTCTTC.

This clonotype was observed many times. The J gene is TRBJ1-2, the V gene TRBV18; a possible D gene is TRBD1 (5 bases). Trimming left V 6 bases short and J 5 bases short, with 16 bases between. This CDR3 is built from 14 residues. Germline V gene sequence: CDR1 KGHSH, CDR2 LQKENI. The DNA of the CDR3 is TGTGCCAGCTCCCGTGGGGCAACGCTTTATGGCTACACCTTC. Its translation: CASSRGATLYGYTF. Using reference TRBV18 and TRBJ1-2 for the parts outside the CDR3, the full variable domain is NAGVMQNPRHLVRRRGQEARLRCSPMKGHSHVYWYRQLPEEGLKFMVYLQKENIIDESGMPKERFSAEFPKEGPSILRIQQVVRGDSAAYFCASSRGATLYGYTFGSGTRLTVV.

This clonotype came up many times. This chain joins TRBV3-1 and TRBJ2-3, with D tentatively TRBD2 (6 bases). V was pared by 1 base and J by 2 bases, with 10 bases between. The CDR3 has 15 residues. The germline CDR1 and CDR2 sequences are LGHDT and YNNKEL (reference sequence). CDR3 sequence reads: CASSQGVAVTDTQYF. CDR3 nucleotide sequence: TGTGCCAGCAGCCAAGGAGTAGCGGTCACAGATACGCAGTATTTT.

In this sample, this clonotype turned up a few times. This chain uses TRBV7-2 with TRBJ2-2; D is uncertain. V was clipped by 5 bases and J by 3 bases, with 10 bases between them. The CDR3 runs 14 residues. Looked up from germline, CDR1 is SGHTA and CDR2 is FQGNSA. CDR3 loop: CASSLRSHTGELFF. CDR3 DNA: TGTGCCAGCAGCCTGCGGAGCCACACCGGGGAGCTGTTTTTT.

V is TRBV14 and J is TRBJ2-5; TRBD1 or TRBD2 may be the D gene (5 bases each). The CDR3 consists of 15 residues. V lost 1 base to trimming and J lost 4 bases, with 13 bases between them. Germline V gene lookup returns CDR1 SGHDN and CDR2 FVKESK. CDR3 bases: TGTGCCAGCAGCCAAGTTGGGGGTTCCGGAGAGACCCAGTACTTC. Its protein is CASSQVGGSGETQYF.

This clonotype was seen ten or more times. V is TRBV20-1 and J is TRBJ2-1, with D perhaps TRBD1 or TRBD2 (5 bases each). V gave up 3 bases and J gave up 0 bases, with 15 bases separating them. The V gene's germline CDR1 is DFQATT and CDR2 SNEGSKA (reference sequence). The CDR3 loop spans 16 amino acids. The CDR3 nucleotides read TGCAGTGCTAGCGCCATTTGGGGGAACTCCTACAATGAGCAGTTCTTC. Amino acid sequence: CSASAIWGNSYNEQFF.

The V call is TRBV19, the J call TRBJ2-2, with no clear D. The CDR3 totals 15 residues. The germline CDR1 and CDR2 sequences are LNHDA and SQIVND (reference sequence). V was cut by 6 bases and J by 4 bases, with 15 bases left in between. This CDR3 reads CASRPPWLATGELFF. CDR3 sequence (DNA): TGTGCCAGTAGGCCACCCTGGTTGGCCACCGGGGAGCTGTTTTTT.

This clonotype turned up a few times. This sequence joins TRBV2 and TRBJ2-3; possible D gene TRBD2, 7 bases. V was cut by 4 bases and J by 4 bases, with 15 bases left in between. This CDR3 is built from 15 residues. Germline CDR1 reads SNHLY; CDR2 reads FYNNEI. CDR3 region: CASSGLAGGADTQYF. The CDR3 DNA reads as TGTGCCAGCAGTGGACTAGCTGGGGGCGCAGATACGCAGTATTTT.

This clonotype showed up many times. The chain is built from TRBV10-2 and TRBJ2-7; 12 nucleotides line up with TRBD2. Trimming at V came to 6 bases and at J to 4 bases, leaving 7 bases not matched to a gene. This CDR3 is 15 amino acids long. CDR1 WSHSY and CDR2 SAAADI come from the germline V gene. The CDR3 bases are TGCGCCAGCAGCACACTAGCGGGAGGCCCATACGAGCAGTACTTC. Encoded protein: CASSTLAGGPYEQYF.

This clonotype was picked up many times. The V call is TRBV27, the J call TRBJ2-7; D call uncertain. CDR1 is MNHEY, CDR2 SMNVEV, per germline (reference sequence). V gave up 6 bases and J gave up 6 bases, with 9 bases separating them. CDR3 length equals 11 residues. The CDR3 reads CASSLEGEQYF. As DNA, the CDR3 is TGTGCCAGCAGCCTGGAAGGCGAGCAGTACTTC.

Details on this clonotype: A read error is possible here, since a much larger clone lies one base away. V is TRBV12-3 or TRBV12-4 and J is TRBJ2-1; a weak D match, TRBD2 (5 bases). The CDR3 spans 12 residues. CDR3 DNA: TGTGCCAGCAGTTTAAGGAGGAATGAGCGGTTCTTC. Translating gives CASSLRRNERFF.

Many counts were recorded for this clonotype. CDR3 loop: CASSPRRNTGELFF. In DNA, the CDR3 is TGTGCCAGCAGCCCCCGACGCAACACCGGGGAGCTGTTTTTT. The rearrangement joins TRBV7-3 to TRBJ2-2; unclear D gene. Between the trimmed V and J ends, which lost 5 bases and 2 bases, there was a span of 9 bases. This CDR3 is built from 14 residues. Per the germline V gene, CDR1 is SGHTA and CDR2 is FQGTGA.

This clonotype was detected a few times. One end of the junction varies from germline; a read error may be responsible. V and J are TRBV5-1 and TRBJ2-3, with 9 bases matching TRBD2. The CDR3 covers 13 residues. Germline V gene lookup returns CDR1 SGHRS and CDR2 YFSETQ. In DNA, the CDR3 is TGCACCAGCAGCTTGCGGGAGGGAGATACGCAGTATTTT. Translation: CTSSLREGDTQYF.

This clonotype has a count of ten or more. The chain combines TRBV10-3 with TRBJ2-1; a weak D match, TRBD2 (5 bases). Germline V gives CDR1 ENHRY, CDR2 SYGVKD. CDR3 length equals 14 residues. Trimming removed 3 bases at V and 1 base at J, with 7 bases between. As DNA, the CDR3 is TGTGCCATCAGTGACGGACTTTCCTACAATGAGCAGTTCTTC. It yields the protein CAISDGLSYNEQFF.

This clonotype was recorded a few times. The V call is TRBV28, the J call TRBJ2-1; D is possibly TRBD1 or TRBD2 (5 bases each). V shed 5 bases and J shed 0 bases, with 17 bases lying between them. CDR3 length: 17 residues. The germline V gene has CDR1 MDHEN and CDR2 SYDVKM. CDR3 protein: CASSGRDRPSSYNEQFF. In DNA form, the CDR3 reads TGTGCCAGCAGTGGAAGGGACCGCCCGAGCTCCTACAATGAGCAGTTCTTC. The full variable domain, with the rest looked up from reference TRBV28 and TRBJ2-1, is DVKVTQSSRYLVKRTGEKVFLECVQDMDHENMFWYRQDPGLGLRLIYFSYDVKMKEKGDIPEGYSVSREKKERFSLILESASTNQTSMYLCASSGRDRPSSYNEQFFGPGTRLTVL.

This clonotype occurred many times. V gene TRBV7-9 combines with J gene TRBJ2-7; D is possibly TRBD1 (7 bases). The CDR3 has 16 residues. V lost 4 bases and J 0 bases, leaving 16 bases between the germline ends. Per germline, CDR1 SEHNR and CDR2 FQNEAQ (reference sequence). Written as DNA, the CDR3 is TGTGCCAGCAGCTGGACGACAGGGAGGATCTCCTACGAGCAGTACTTC. Protein product: CASSWTTGRISYEQYF.